Following are 29 T cell receptor beta chains from one sample sequenced in a study of T cells after yellow fever vaccination. Each CDR3 protein gets one entry after TCRdb re-called the 5' RACE reads with MiXCR. This sample has 300,000 to 450,000 distinct CDR3 sequences, with roughly 7.5% found just once. The sequencing used PBMCs, collected roughly 46 days after the first yellow fever vaccination. The receptor source for this set is a young man who received the YFV17D yellow fever vaccine.

This clonotype was picked up a small number of times. The V gene is TRBV27, the J gene TRBJ1-5; D is unclear. The germline gives CDR1 MNHEY, CDR2 SMNVEV (reference sequence). V was cut by 3 bases and J by 0 bases, with 21 bases left in between. This CDR3 is built from 19 residues. The CDR3 DNA reads as TGTGCCAGCAGTTTCAGTTACAGCGATTTGGTTTATAGCAATCAGCCCCAGCATTTT. This sequence encodes CASSFSYSDLVYSNQPQHF.

The CDR3 coding sequence is TGTGCCAGCAGTGAGCGACTAGCGGGGGTCGAGCAGTTCTTC. Protein: CASSERLAGVEQFF. The genes are TRBV6-4 and TRBJ2-1; 12 nucleotides match TRBD2. Germline V gives CDR1 MRHNA, CDR2 SNTAGT. V was clipped by 3 bases and J by 10 bases; unmatched bases: 4. The CDR3 consists of 14 residues.

The chain joins TRBV19 to TRBJ2-7; maybe TRBD2 (6 bases). The V and J ends lost 3 bases and 2 bases respectively, with 11 bases between them. Germline V lookup: CDR1 LNHDA, CDR2 SQIVND (reference sequence). The CDR3 length is 14 residues. The CDR3 DNA sequence: TGTGCCAGTAGTATTCGGAGGGATGCCTACGAGCAGTACTTC. This translates into CASSIRRDAYEQYF.

The chain has TRBV10-2 and TRBJ2-7; tentatively, D is TRBD2 (6 bases). The CDR3 has 13 residues. V lost 3 bases and J 2 bases, leaving 8 bases between the germline ends. Germline CDR1 is WSHSY and CDR2 is SAAADI. CDR3 residues: CASSDGSTYEQYF. The CDR3 nucleotides read TGCGCCAGCAGTGACGGGAGCACCTACGAGCAGTACTTC.

The CDR3: CASSLAAGGYEQYF. CDR3 nucleotides: TGTGCCAGCAGCTTAGCGGCAGGGGGCTACGAGCAGTACTTC. The chain combines TRBV7-2 with TRBJ2-7; 7 positions match TRBD1. The CDR3 covers 14 residues. V shed 0 bases, J shed 3 bases, and the junction held 2 bases outside the gene matches. The germline gives CDR1 SGHTA, CDR2 FQGNSA.

The gene calls are TRBV7-2 and TRBJ2-3; 7 nucleotides align to TRBD1. The CDR3 totals 14 residues. V dropped 7 bases and J dropped 0; count of bases not matched to a gene: 4. The germline V gene has CDR1 SGHTA and CDR2 FQGNSA. In nucleotides, the CDR3 is TGTGCCAGCATCGGGACAGCTAGCACAGATACGCAGTATTTT. Protein sequence: CASIGTASTDTQYF.

This clonotype occurred a few times. The chain has TRBV20-1 and TRBJ1-6; D possibly corresponds to TRBD1 (5 bases). V lost 1 base and J lost 4, with 14 bases in between. The germline gives CDR1 DFQATT, CDR2 SNEGSKA (reference sequence). The CDR3 is 16 amino acids. CDR3 nucleotides: TGCAGTGCTAGAGGGTCCGCGGGGGATTATAATTCACCCCTCCACTTT. This translates into CSARGSAGDYNSPLHF.

This clonotype was recorded a few times. The genes are TRBV6-1 and TRBJ1-1; D perhaps matches TRBD1 (5 bases). The CDR3 is 15 residues long. V was cut by 5 bases and J by 1 base, with 14 bases left in between. CDR1 and CDR2 (germline): MNHNS, SASEGT. CDR3 sequence (DNA): TGTGCCAGCAGTCCCTCTCAGGGAGCGAACACTGAAGCTTTCTTT. Translation: CASSPSQGANTEAFF.

The chain carries TRBV25-1 and TRBJ1-6, with unresolved D. Trimming removed 4 bases at V and 7 bases at J, with 8 bases between. This CDR3 comprises 13 residues. The germline CDR1 and CDR2 sequences are MGHDK and SYGVNS. CDR3 sequence (DNA): TGTGCCAGCAGTGTTAGAGGAAATTCACCCCTCCACTTT. Encoded protein: CASSVRGNSPLHF.

This clonotype was picked up a small number of times. The gene calls are TRBV20-1 and TRBJ2-1; D perhaps matches TRBD2 (7 bases). The germline V gene encodes CDR1 DFQATT and CDR2 SNEGSKA (reference sequence). Trimming pared 3 bases from V and 7 bases from J, leaving 19 bases between. The CDR3 spans 15 residues. CDR3: CSASEGGVFWNEQFF. CDR3 DNA sequence: TGCAGTGCTAGTGAGGGGGGGGTTTTTTGGAATGAGCAGTTCTTC.

This clonotype was seen more than once but under ten times. The chain combines TRBV5-4 with TRBJ2-4; D is possibly TRBD1 or TRBD2 (5 bases each). V lost 2 bases to trimming and J lost 5 bases, with 11 bases between them. This CDR3 is built from 14 residues. CDR1 and CDR2 (germline): SGHNT, YYREEE (reference sequence). The CDR3 DNA sequence: TGTGCCAGCAGCTTTTCCGGGACCGAAAACATTCAGTACTTC. Its translation: CASSFSGTENIQYF.

For this clonotype: A read error is likely, as this CDR3 ends without the conserved phenylalanine or tryptophan. The rearrangement joins TRBV5-1 to TRBJ1-4, with 7 positions matching TRBD1. The germline V gene encodes CDR1 SGHRS and CDR2 YFSETQ. The CDR3 is made up of 15 amino acids. V was clipped by 3 bases and J by 5 bases; unmatched bases: 7. The DNA of the CDR3 is TGCGCCAGCAGCTCGGATGGCAGGGGGAATGAAAAACTGTTTTAT. This gives the protein CASSSDGRGNEKLFY.

This clonotype was observed many times. V is TRBV4-2 and J is TRBJ1-5; D uncertain. Germline V gene lookup returns CDR1 LGHNA and CDR2 YNFKEQ. CDR3 length equals 13 residues. Trimming stripped 3 bases from V and 1 base from J, with 4 bases between. This chain's CDR3 is CASSQGSNQPQHF. As DNA, the CDR3 is TGTGCCAGCAGCCAGGGGAGCAATCAGCCCCAGCATTTT.

This clonotype has just a few counts. The J gene is TRBJ2-1, the V gene TRBV12-3 or TRBV12-4; unclear D gene. V was pared by 4 bases and J by 4 bases, with 8 bases between. The CDR3 totals 13 residues. The CDR3 coding sequence is TGTGCCAGCAGTTCGGTAGTTTACAATGAGCAGTTCTTC. Its protein product is CASSSVVYNEQFF.

This clonotype was detected only a few times. The rearrangement links TRBV7-6 to TRBJ1-5; D gene uncertain. The length of the CDR3 is 15 residues. V was cut by 2 bases and J by 4 bases, with 12 bases left in between. Per germline, CDR1 SGHVS and CDR2 FNYEAQ. The DNA of the CDR3 is TGTGCCAGCAGCTTACAGACGGGGTTAAATCAGCCCCAGCATTTT. Its protein product is CASSLQTGLNQPQHF.

This clonotype was counted only a few times. The chain employs TRBV5-5 and TRBJ2-7; 10 bases are shared with TRBD1. Germline lookup yields CDR1 SGHKS and CDR2 YYEKEE (reference sequence). The CDR3 runs to 15 residues. After removal of 4 bases from V and 4 bases from J, the junction contained 8 bases not matched to a gene. The CDR3 DNA is TGTGCCAGCAGCACCTTGGGACAGGGGTTTTACGAGCAGTACTTC. Amino acids: CASSTLGQGFYEQYF.

The CDR3 DNA sequence: TGTGCCAGCAGCTCTGCCCGGGACCACCCCCAAGAGACCCAGTACTTC. Protein sequence: CASSSARDHPQETQYF. V usage is TRBV7-8 and J usage is TRBJ2-5, with D perhaps matching TRBD1 or TRBD2 (5 bases each). The CDR3 is 16 residues long. Between the trimmed V and J ends, which lost 4 bases and 1 base, there was a span of 16 bases. CDR1 is SGHVS, CDR2 FQNEAQ, per germline.

This chain connects TRBV9 to TRBJ2-3, with D possibly called TRBD1 or TRBD2 (5 bases each). CDR1 is SGDLS and CDR2 is YYNGEE in the germline V gene. The CDR3 runs to 14 residues. V was pared by 3 bases and J by 2 bases, with 10 bases between. CDR3 nucleotide sequence: TGTGCCAGCAGCGCGGGGCCCGACACAGATACGCAGTATTTT. Residues: CASSAGPDTDTQYF.

This chain uses TRBV18 with TRBJ2-7, with TRBD1 as a possible D gene (6 bases). From germline, CDR1 is KGHSH and CDR2 LQKENI. Trimming removed 3 bases from V and 6 bases from J, with 15 bases in between. This CDR3 has 14 amino acids. The CDR3 DNA reads as TGTGCCAGCTCACCGAACAGGGTTGCCTTCGAGCAGTACTTC. Its protein product is CASSPNRVAFEQYF. The variable domain in full, with the rest retrieved from reference TRBV18 and TRBJ2-7, is NAGVMQNPRHLVRRRGQEARLRCSPMKGHSHVYWYRQLPEEGLKFMVYLQKENIIDESGMPKERFSAEFPKEGPSILRIQQVVRGDSAAYFCASSPNRVAFEQYFGPGTRLTVT.

A few counts support this clonotype. V usage is TRBV5-1 and J usage is TRBJ2-5; D is uncertain. CDR3 size: 15 residues. Germline CDR1 SGHRS, CDR2 YFSETQ. V was cut by 0 bases and J by 1 base, with 10 bases left in between. CDR3 residues: CASSLGPAGQETQYF. CDR3 DNA sequence: TGCGCCAGCAGCTTGGGACCTGCAGGCCAAGAGACCCAGTACTTC.

The CDR3 DNA is TGTGCCAGCAGTTTATTTTTGGCCAGGGTTAATGAGCAGTTCTTC. Amino acids: CASSLFLARVNEQFF. V is TRBV12-3 or TRBV12-4 and J is TRBJ2-1, with a tentative D call TRBD1 (5 bases). This CDR3 comprises 15 residues. Between the trimmed V and J ends, which lost 2 bases and 7 bases, there was a span of 15 bases.

The chain recombines TRBV4-1 with TRBJ2-3, with 7 bases that match TRBD2. The CDR3 sequence is 16 residues long. Germline V CDR1 and CDR2: MGHRA, YSYEKL. V dropped 1 base and J dropped 1; count of bases not matched to a gene: 5. This chain's CDR3 is CASSQVDGGGTDTQYF. The CDR3, as DNA: TGCGCCAGCAGCCAAGTTGATGGGGGGGGCACAGATACGCAGTATTTT.

V and J are TRBV12-3 or TRBV12-4 and TRBJ1-1; D is uncertain. The CDR3 sequence is 14 residues long. Trimming took 5 bases from V and 4 from J, leaving 14 bases between them. The chain's CDR3 is CASSPHGPGTEAFF. The CDR3 DNA reads TGTGCCAGCAGTCCCCACGGACCGGGCACTGAAGCTTTCTTT.

This clonotype occurred a few times. The rearrangement joins TRBV4-3 to TRBJ1-2; 8 bases are a match to TRBD1. Germline V lookup: CDR1 LGHNA, CDR2 YSLEER. V lost 0 bases, J lost 4 bases, and 4 bases stayed unmatched. This CDR3 has 15 residues. DNA for the CDR3: TGCGCCAGCAGCCAAGACTGGACAGGGAGCTATGGCTACACCTTC. It codes for CASSQDWTGSYGYTF.

The chain combines TRBV29-1 with TRBJ1-5; no definite D call. Trimming left V 7 bases short and J 4 bases short, with 17 bases between. The CDR3 runs 14 residues. Germline CDR1 reads SQVTM; CDR2 reads ANQGSEA. The CDR3 DNA is TGCAGCGCCGTACCCCGGGTCCTAAATCAGCCCCAGCATTTT. It translates to CSAVPRVLNQPQHF.

This chain connects TRBV7-2 to TRBJ2-7, with D possibly TRBD2 on 6 matching bases. The CDR3 loop spans 15 amino acids. Trimming stripped 5 bases from V and 3 bases from J, with 17 bases between. Germline V gene lookup returns CDR1 SGHTA and CDR2 FQGNSA. The CDR3 loop reads CASSERGLSGYEQYF. DNA for the CDR3: TGTGCCAGCAGCGAACGGGGACTCTCGGGCTACGAGCAGTACTTC.

This clonotype was counted many times. J is TRBJ2-3 and V is TRBV28; 8 nucleotides agree with TRBD1. Losses at the gene ends were 4 bases for V and 6 bases for J; bases not matched to a gene: 3. The CDR3 covers 13 residues. Per the germline V gene, CDR1 is MDHEN and CDR2 is SYDVKM. The CDR3 nucleotides read TGTGCCAGCAGTTCAGGGGGCGGGGATACGCAGTATTTT. It specifies CASSSGGGDTQYF.

The chain combines TRBV12-5 with TRBJ2-3; 10 nucleotides align to TRBD1. The CDR3 contains 18 residues. The germline V gene encodes CDR1 LGHNT and CDR2 FRNRAP. With 0 bases clipped from V and 4 bases from J, the junction kept 10 bases outside the gene matches. The CDR3 DNA is TGTGCTAGTGGTTTGGTACTAAGGGACAGGGGTAGGGCAGATACGCAGTATTTT. Translating it yields CASGLVLRDRGRADTQYF.

This clonotype was seen more than once but under ten times. This CDR3 reads CASSQGAAGSYEQFF. DNA for the CDR3: TGCGCCAGCAGCCAAGGGGCGGCGGGTTCGTATGAGCAGTTCTTC. The chain combines TRBV4-1 with TRBJ2-1, with D perhaps TRBD2 (5 bases). V shed 1 base and J shed 8 bases, with 15 bases lying between them. The CDR3 covers 15 residues. Germline values: CDR1 MGHRA, CDR2 YSYEKL.